This T cell receptor (beta chain) was obtained from a study of T cells after yellow fever vaccination. Study at large: Fractions with few cells were prepared using SMART-Seq v4 Ultra Low Input.

Of note for this clonotype: The antigen is undetermined.

Study observations and caveats: Although the secondary response was weaker, it peaked faster, at day 5 versus 15. A small proportion of clonotypes was detected in both the CD4 and CD8 compartments.

V was pared by 6 bases and J by 6 bases, with 21 bases between. The CDR3 spans 15 residues. CDR1 and CDR2 (germline): KGHSH, LQKENI. TCR cDNA was made by 5'RACE template switching, adding a universal primer site and UMIs. MiXCR was run by TCRdb on the 5' RACE reads, yielding one entry per CDR3 protein. The data contain 450,000 to 550,000 distinct CDR3 sequences, 20% to 25% of them singletons. The chain carries TRBV18 and TRBJ2-7; D is ambiguous. This TCR was recovered from a man between 18 and 35 years old who received the YFV17D yellow fever vaccine. The sample was PBMCs, taken roughly 23 days after the first yellow fever vaccination. In nucleotides, the CDR3 is TGTGCCAGCTCCCAAACTAAACAGTCATGGAGCGAGCAGTACTTC. This encodes CASSQTKQSWSEQYF.